This T cell receptor beta chain was retrieved from a study of OX40 agonist ivuxolimab in advanced cancers. On the study more broadly: Ivuxolimab, which is an agonistic anti-OX40 (CD134) antibody, was administered to the patients.

Regarding the study as a whole: Averaged across samples, CD8+ T cells carried more expanded clones than CD4+ did. At doses 0.1 to 3.0 mg/kg, CD4+ and CD8+ clones expanded. Certain nonresponders additionally had low normalized T-cell clonal expansion.

As to this clone: Its specificity is not known.

Using immunoSEQ multiplex PCR, the repertoire was profiled, and TCRdb retains in-frame clones only, with some absent. The profile shows fewer than 55,000 clones, 75% to 85% of them singletons. Trimming left V 8 bases short and J 1 base short, with 7 bases between. Per the germline V gene, CDR1 is SGHNT and CDR2 is YENEEA. The CDR3 extends over 12 amino acids. The chain couples TRBV11-3 to TRBJ2-3; a possible D gene is TRBD2 (5 bases). Sequenced material: CD4+ or CD8+ T cells sorted from blood, taken in a trial of the OX40 agonist ivuxolimab. This TCR came from an adult with an advanced solid tumor such as melanoma, head and neck, liver or kidney cancer. The CDR3 loop is CASRSGTDTQYF. DNA for the CDR3: TGTGCCAGCCGTAGCGGCACAGATACGCAGTATTTT. Full variable domain (rest looked up from reference TRBV11-3 and TRBJ2-3): EAGVVQSPRYKIIEKKQPVAFWCNPISGHNTLYWYLQNLGQGPELLIRYENEEAVDDSQLPKDRFSAERLKGVDSTLKIQPAELGDSAVYLCASRSGTDTQYFGPGTRLTVL.